This passage covers 20 T cell receptor beta chains from one sample sequenced in a study of cytomegalovirus exposure and HLA in healthy donors. With 60 Vbeta and 13 Jbeta primers, the PCR was carried out. This table comes from immunoSEQ multiplex PCR, and its TCRdb copy is limited to in-frame clones, with some not included. The sample yields roughly 120,000 clones, around 83% seen once. Sequenced sample: PBMCs. Every receptor here comes from a human donor in good health.

The chain has TRBV6-5 and TRBJ1-4; D unclear. The CDR3 is made up of 15 amino acids. Trimming stripped 7 bases from V and 0 bases from J, with 12 bases between. Germline V gives CDR1 MNHEY, CDR2 SVGAGI. CDR3 nucleotide sequence: TGTGCCAGCAAGCGGGTTCGAGCAACTAATGAAAAACTGTTTTTT. Translated, it gives CASKRVRATNEKLFF.

The V gene is TRBV5-1, the J gene TRBJ2-7, with a tentative D call TRBD2 (7 bases). The CDR3 covers 14 residues. Per germline, CDR1 SGHRS and CDR2 YFSETQ. Trimming took off 1 base at V and 6 bases at J, with 14 bases between the two ends. The CDR3 bases are TGCGCCAGCAGCTTGTCGGGGGGCCCGGGCGAGCAGTACTTC. Translating it yields CASSLSGGPGEQYF. The full variable domain, rest sourced from reference TRBV5-1 and TRBJ2-7, is KAGVTQTPRYLIKTRGQQVTLSCSPISGHRSVSWYQQTPGQGLQFLFEYFSETQRNKGNFPGRFSGRQFSNSRSEMNVSTLELGDSALYLCASSLSGGPGEQYFGPGTRLTVT.

This clone was detected a few times. CDR3 bases: TGTGCCAGCAGTTACCGTGGCCAAGCCTACGAGCAGTACTTC. Translation: CASSYRGQAYEQYF. The chain carries TRBV6-5 and TRBJ2-7, with D unclear. The length of the CDR3 is 14 residues. Germline CDR1 MNHEY, CDR2 SVGAGI. V was pared by 2 bases and J by 2 bases, with 10 bases between.

The V call is TRBV6-6, the J call TRBJ1-5; D gene ambiguous. The CDR3 sequence is 13 residues long. Germline CDR1 is MNHNY and CDR2 is SVGAGI (reference sequence). V was trimmed by 6 bases and J by 7 bases, leaving 13 bases between them. CDR3 protein: CASSPRLVQPQHF. CDR3 nucleotide sequence: TGTGCCAGCAGCCCGCGCTTGGTCCAGCCCCAGCATTTT.

This clone was observed a handful of times. The rearrangement uses TRBV28 and TRBJ1-1; a possible D gene is TRBD1 (5 bases). With 10 bases removed from V and 4 bases from J, the gap between germline ends came to 22 bases. CDR1 is MDHEN, CDR2 SYDVKM, per germline. The CDR3 runs 15 residues. The CDR3 reads CATAVHGGSTTEAFF. Written as DNA, the CDR3 is TGTGCCACAGCAGTCCACGGGGGGTCGACCACTGAAGCTTTCTTT.

This clone has just a few counts. CDR3 amino acids: CASSYSSGQDYGYTF. Written as DNA, the CDR3 is TGTGCCAGCAGTTACTCTAGCGGACAGGACTATGGCTACACCTTC. V and J are TRBV6-5 and TRBJ1-2; 7 nucleotides align to TRBD1. Germline V gene sequence: CDR1 MNHEY, CDR2 SVGAGI. With V trimmed by 0 bases and J by 3 bases, 4 bases remained unmatched. CDR3 length: 15 amino acids.

The chain combines TRBV7-6 with TRBJ2-7, with 12 bases identical to TRBD2. Germline loops: CDR1 SGHVS, CDR2 FNYEAQ. The CDR3 consists of 15 residues. V was pared by 0 bases and J by 5 bases, with 2 bases of the junction left unmatched. CDR3 region: CASSLATSGGDEQYF. As DNA, the CDR3 is TGTGCCAGCAGCTTAGCGACTAGCGGGGGCGACGAGCAGTACTTC.

The CDR3, as DNA: TGTGCCAGCAGTCAACGGGGAGGGGTGCATGGCTACACCTTC. Translating gives CASSQRGGVHGYTF. The chain employs TRBV6-5 and TRBJ1-2; possibly TRBD1 for D (5 bases). V shed 5 bases and J shed 6 bases, with 16 bases lying between them. The CDR3 length is 14 residues. Germline V gives CDR1 MNHEY, CDR2 SVGAGI.

Concerning this clone itself: This may be a read error: a much more frequent sequence differs by one nucleotide. This sequence joins TRBV6-4 and TRBJ2-1, with 9 bases lining up with TRBD1. The CDR3 contains 14 residues. Germline CDR1 is MRHNA and CDR2 is SNTAGT. V lost 0 bases to trimming and J lost 6 bases; unmatched junction nucleotides: 0. The CDR3 coding sequence is TGTGCCAGCAGTGACTCGACAGGGGGCAATGAGCAGTTCTTC. Translating gives CASSDSTGGNEQFF.

The genes are TRBV10-1 and TRBJ2-5; 7 nucleotides line up with TRBD2. Germline loops: CDR1 WNHNN, CDR2 SYGVQD (reference sequence). V lost 1 base and J lost 2; bases outside the gene matches: 4. The CDR3 is made up of 15 amino acids. In DNA, the CDR3 is TGCGCCAGCAGTGAGTTCGATAGCGGGCAAGAGACCCAGTACTTC. Translating it yields CASSEFDSGQETQYF.

CDR3 residues: CASSPGDRVTEAFF. In DNA form, the CDR3 reads TGTGCCAGCAGTCCTGGGGACAGGGTCACTGAAGCTTTCTTT. The chain joins TRBV6-1 to TRBJ1-1; 9 bases match TRBD1. Germline loops: CDR1 MNHNS, CDR2 SASEGT. The CDR3 length is 14 residues. With V trimmed by 5 bases and J by 4 bases, 5 bases remained unmatched.

The chain combines TRBV6-6 with TRBJ2-7; D is unclear. Germline V gives CDR1 MNHNY, CDR2 SVGAGI (reference sequence). This CDR3 is built from 14 residues. Deletions cut 2 bases from V and 0 bases from J, with 8 bases between. The CDR3 sequence: CASSYLQVSYEQYF. CDR3 coding DNA: TGTGCCAGCAGTTACCTCCAGGTCTCCTACGAGCAGTACTTC.

This chain uses TRBV4-1 with TRBJ2-7, with D possibly being TRBD2 (5 bases). Germline values: CDR1 MGHRA, CDR2 YSYEKL. The CDR3 consists of 15 residues. Trimming removed 1 base at V and 1 base at J, with 11 bases between. The CDR3: CASSQVWTESYEQYF. CDR3 sequence (DNA): TGCGCCAGCAGCCAAGTCTGGACTGAATCCTACGAGCAGTACTTC.

The chain uses TRBV7-2 and TRBJ2-7; D not certain. The germline V gene encodes CDR1 SGHTA and CDR2 FQGNSA. The CDR3 has 15 residues. Trimming took off 2 bases at V and 0 bases at J, with 11 bases between the two ends. The DNA for the CDR3 is TGTGCCAGCAGCTTACATGGCGGCCCCTCCTACGAGCAGTACTTC. Translating it yields CASSLHGGPSYEQYF.

V and J are TRBV4-2 and TRBJ2-7; 9 positions agree with TRBD2. This CDR3 region has 17 residues. Germline CDR1 and CDR2: LGHNA and YNFKEQ. The ends lost 4 bases at V and 6 bases at J; junction bases unmatched: 16. The chain's CDR3 is CASSPAGGGSLGGEQYF. The DNA of the CDR3 is TGTGCCAGCAGCCCAGCGGGGGGAGGTAGCTTAGGGGGCGAGCAGTACTTC.

This clone was seen just once. This rearrangement joins TRBV14 to TRBJ1-1; D is undetermined. Germline values: CDR1 SGHDN, CDR2 FVKESK. The CDR3 contains 14 residues. V lost 1 base to trimming and J lost 0 bases, with 6 bases between them. The CDR3 DNA reads as TGTGCCAGCAGCCAAGGGCGGATGAACACTGAAGCTTTCTTT. Translated, it gives CASSQGRMNTEAFF.

The gene calls are TRBV5-5 and TRBJ2-3, with 9 bases that match TRBD2. The CDR3 is 15 amino acids. CDR1 SGHKS and CDR2 YYEKEE come from the germline V gene (reference sequence). V gave up 4 bases and J gave up 6 bases; unmatched junction bases: 9. CDR3 residues: CASSALGGGGDTQYF. CDR3 DNA sequence: TGTGCCAGCAGCGCTCTTGGCGGGGGGGGCGATACGCAGTATTTT.

The chain has TRBV5-1 and TRBJ2-3, with 12 positions matching TRBD2. Germline loops: CDR1 SGHRS, CDR2 YFSETQ. This CDR3 region has 17 residues. The ends lost 4 bases at V and 7 bases at J; junction bases unmatched: 13. The CDR3: CASSPGTSGRSRYTQYF. In nucleotides, the CDR3 is TGCGCCAGCAGCCCCGGGACTAGCGGGCGGAGTCGCTATACGCAGTATTTT.

The rearrangement uses TRBV6-1 and TRBJ1-1, with TRBD1 as a possible D gene (5 bases). V was trimmed by 8 bases and J by 0 bases, leaving 10 bases between them. The CDR3 is 13 residues long. Germline loops: CDR1 MNHNS, CDR2 SASEGT. The CDR3 protein is CASRQSLNTEAFF. CDR3 sequence (DNA): TGTGCCAGCCGACAGTCCTTGAACACTGAAGCTTTCTTT.

The rearrangement joins TRBV29-1 to TRBJ2-7; D is perhaps TRBD1 (5 bases). The CDR3 runs to 14 residues. The V end was cut by 0 bases, the J end by 4 bases, with 13 bases between. Germline-derived CDR1 and CDR2 are SQVTM and ANQGSEA. Here the CDR3 reads CSVEDGAGRYEQYF. In DNA form, the CDR3 reads TGCAGCGTTGAAGATGGGGCAGGAAGGTACGAGCAGTACTTC.